These 29 T cell receptor beta chains share one sample of origin, sequenced in a study of Graves' ophthalmopathy and Graves' hyperthyroidism. RNA transcripts served as template for amplifying TCR beta CDR3 sequences. Second-round multiplex PCR came after first-round RT-PCR with HTBI primers. TCRdb reanalysed the multiplex PCR reads using MiXCR and keeps one entry per CDR3 protein. The table has some 150,000 distinct CDR3 sequences, 35% to 50% seen once. Sequences were obtained from peripheral blood. The receptors shown here come from a young man with Graves' ophthalmopathy.

This clonotype was observed at least ten times. The chain couples TRBV19 to TRBJ1-2; unclear D gene. The CDR3 has 13 amino acids. Germline V CDR1 and CDR2: LNHDA, SQIVND (reference sequence). Trimming pared 5 bases from V and 2 bases from J, leaving 9 bases between. The CDR3 here is CASSPSRNYGYTF. CDR3 nucleotide sequence: TGTGCCAGTAGTCCGAGCAGGAACTATGGCTACACCTTC.

The chain links TRBV2 to TRBJ1-2; tentative D call: TRBD1 (6 bases). Germline V gene data show CDR1 as SNHLY and CDR2 as FYNNEI. This CDR3 is built from 13 residues. V was shortened by 2 bases and J by 8 bases, with 12 bases between the two germline ends. The CDR3 nucleotides are TGTGCCAGCAGTGAAAACAGGGCACCAGGCTACACCTTC. It yields the protein CASSENRAPGYTF.

In its sample, this clonotype was seen many times. V gene TRBV29-1 combines with J gene TRBJ2-7; tentative D call: TRBD2 (6 bases). The CDR3 contains 14 residues. The V and J ends lost 7 bases and 2 bases respectively, with 18 bases between them. CDR1 is SQVTM, CDR2 ANQGSEA, per germline. The CDR3 DNA follows: TGCAGCGCCCAGGAGGGTAGCGGAGCCTACGAGCAGTACTTC. Amino acid sequence: CSAQEGSGAYEQYF.

A single count supports this clonotype. The gene calls are TRBV12-3 or TRBV12-4 and TRBJ1-5, with D maybe TRBD1 (5 bases). The CDR3 contains 13 residues. V lost 6 bases, J lost 5 bases, and 11 bases lay in between. This chain's CDR3 is CASRKTEDQPQHF. The CDR3 DNA reads TGTGCCAGCAGGAAGACAGAAGATCAGCCCCAGCATTTT.

There are many counts of this clonotype. The rearrangement joins TRBV4-3 to TRBJ2-5; 12 bases match TRBD2. The junction had 3 bases not matched to a gene; V was cut back by 2 bases and J by 2 bases. The CDR3 contains 16 residues. Germline loops: CDR1 LGHNA, CDR2 YSLEER. Here the CDR3 DNA reads TGCGCCAGCAGCCAACTGACTAGCGGGAGACAAGAGACCCAGTACTTC. Translated, it gives CASSQLTSGRQETQYF.

This clonotype was seen many times. J is TRBJ2-7 and V is TRBV24-1; D is tentatively TRBD1 or TRBD2 (5 bases each). CDR3 length: 12 residues. The V end was cut by 6 bases, the J end by 5 bases, with 10 bases between. Germline CDR1 and CDR2: KGHDR and SFDVKD. CDR3 DNA: TGTGCCACCAGTATAAGAGGGGACGAGCAGTACTTC. Translated, it gives CATSIRGDEQYF.

Regarding this clonotype: It is likely a read error, because the conserved phenylalanine at the end of the CDR3 is missing. The chain couples TRBV15 to TRBJ2-7; D is uncertain. The V end was cut by 8 bases, the J end by 7 bases, with 30 bases between. The CDR3 length is 17 residues. Germline V gene sequence: CDR1 LNHNV, CDR2 YYDKDF (reference sequence). The chain's CDR3 is CATGTLAGKPVRREQYL. CDR3 bases: TGTGCCACCGGAACCCTGGCCGGAAAACCCGTTCGGAGAGAGCAGTACCTC.

This clonotype was detected many times. The gene calls are TRBV12-3 or TRBV12-4 and TRBJ2-7, with D perhaps matching TRBD2 (5 bases). V shed 4 bases and J shed 2 bases, with 6 bases lying between them. This CDR3 region has 12 residues. CDR3 in DNA: TGTGCCAGCAGTTACGGGACCTACGAGCAGTACTTC. Amino acids: CASSYGTYEQYF.

This clonotype came up once. The rearrangement joins TRBV28 to TRBJ1-1; 9 bases line up with TRBD1. The germline CDR1 and CDR2 sequences are MDHEN and SYDVKM. Trimming took 6 bases from V and 2 from J; bases not matched to a gene: 4. The CDR3 is made up of 14 amino acids. The CDR3 protein is CASRWTGANTEAFF. CDR3 sequence (DNA): TGTGCCAGCAGGTGGACAGGGGCCAACACTGAAGCTTTCTTT.

This clonotype has at least ten counts. The V and J genes are TRBV28 and TRBJ2-7, with 7 nucleotides matching TRBD1. In germline, CDR1 is MDHEN, CDR2 SYDVKM. The V and J ends lost 8 bases and 5 bases, in that order; junction bases with no gene match: 12. The CDR3 has 14 amino acids. In DNA form, the CDR3 reads TGTGCCAGCTCTAACTTGGGGCAGGGGGACGAGCAGTACTTC. This gives the protein CASSNLGQGDEQYF.

In its sample, this clonotype was seen many times. V gene TRBV6-5 combines with J gene TRBJ1-2, with 7 positions matching TRBD1. Per germline, CDR1 MNHEY and CDR2 SVGAGI. The V segment lost 6 bases and the J segment 2 bases; nucleotides outside the gene matches: 6. CDR3 length equals 14 residues. The CDR3: CASRAGTVNYGYTF. The CDR3 DNA follows: TGTGCCAGCAGAGCCGGGACAGTCAACTATGGCTACACCTTC.

This chain links TRBV28 with TRBJ1-2, with D perhaps matching TRBD1 (5 bases). Germline CDR1 reads MDHEN; CDR2 reads SYDVKM. The CDR3 extends over 15 amino acids. Trimming cost V 5 bases and J 3 bases, with 16 bases left between them. The CDR3 nucleotides read TGTGCCAGCAGTGTCCCCCGGGGGGATGACTATGGCTACACCTTC. Protein: CASSVPRGDDYGYTF.

This clonotype was recorded a few times. The V and J genes are TRBV12-3 or TRBV12-4 and TRBJ2-5; 7 bases are shared with TRBD2. Unmatched junction bases numbered 13, after V lost 7 bases and J lost 5 bases. This CDR3 has 15 amino acids. The CDR3 protein is CASTFGLVGSETQYF. The DNA of the CDR3 is TGTGCCAGCACCTTTGGACTAGTCGGGTCGGAGACCCAGTACTTC.

This clonotype was seen only once. The rearrangement joins TRBV6-2 or TRBV6-3 to TRBJ2-7; 9 bases are a match to TRBD2. J lost 2 bases, V lost 2 bases, and 4 bases had no gene match. CDR3 length equals 15 residues. CDR1 and CDR2 (germline): MNHEY, SVGEGT. Written as DNA, the CDR3 is TGTGCCAGCAGTTACGCTAGCGGGACCCCCTACGAGCAGTACTTC. Protein product: CASSYASGTPYEQYF.

This rearrangement joins TRBV6-2 or TRBV6-3 to TRBJ2-7; 11 bases align to TRBD2. J was trimmed by 5 bases and V by 7 bases; bases with no gene match: 16. CDR3 length equals 17 residues. The V gene's germline CDR1 is MNHEY and CDR2 SVGEGT. CDR3 in amino acids: CASKSATGLAGRNEQYF. DNA of the CDR3: TGTGCCAGCAAAAGCGCGACAGGACTAGCGGGTCGAAACGAGCAGTACTTC.

The chain combines TRBV12-3 or TRBV12-4 with TRBJ2-7, with D perhaps matching TRBD1 or TRBD2 (5 bases each). The V gene lost 3 bases and the J gene lost 6 bases, with 18 bases spanning the gap. CDR3 length: 15 residues. The CDR3 nucleotides are TGTGCCAGCAGTTTGGTGGACCGCCGGGGCGCCGAGCAGTACTTC. It encodes CASSLVDRRGAEQYF.

The chain carries TRBV6-4 and TRBJ2-7; D is uncertain. CDR3 size: 12 residues. V was clipped by 4 bases and J by 3 bases, with 7 bases between them. Germline V lookup: CDR1 MRHNA, CDR2 SNTAGT. The CDR3 loop is CASSVHFYEQYF. The CDR3 region has the DNA TGTGCCAGCAGTGTCCACTTCTACGAGCAGTACTTC.

This chain links TRBV6-1 with TRBJ2-5; TRBD1 agrees at 10 bases. The CDR3 covers 14 residues. CDR1 and CDR2 (germline): MNHNS, SASEGT. With 5 bases clipped from V and 4 bases from J, the junction kept 4 bases outside the gene matches. CDR3 protein: CASSQDRGAETQYF. For the CDR3, the DNA is TGTGCCAGCAGTCAGGACAGGGGGGCAGAGACCCAGTACTTC.

This clonotype was found many times. The chain is built from TRBV30 and TRBJ1-3; D possibly corresponds to TRBD1 (6 bases). V was cut by 0 bases and J by 4 bases, with 13 bases left in between. The CDR3 spans 15 residues. Germline loops: CDR1 GTSNPN, CDR2 SVGIG (reference sequence). The CDR3 nucleotides are TGTGCCTGGAGTGTACTCCCAGGGGCGGGAAACACCATATATTTT. Its translation: CAWSVLPGAGNTIYF. Supplemented by reference TRBV30 and TRBJ1-3, the full variable domain reads SQTIHQWPATLVQPVGSPLSLECTVEGTSNPNLYWYRQAAGRGLQLLFYSVGIGQISSEVPQNLSASRPQDRQFILSSKKLLLSDSGFYLCAWSVLPGAGNTIYFGEGSWLTVV.

This clonotype has at least ten counts. Here the CDR3 DNA reads TGTGCCAGCAGCACCAACAGGGTTTCAGGGGAGCTGTTTTTT. Protein product: CASSTNRVSGELFF. The chain recombines TRBV11-2 with TRBJ2-2, with a possible D match to TRBD1 (6 bases). Trimming removed 5 bases at V and 8 bases at J, with 15 bases between. The CDR3 sequence is 14 residues long. In germline, CDR1 is SGHAT, CDR2 FQNNGV.

The genes are TRBV15 and TRBJ1-5; 8 bases align to TRBD1. CDR1 is LNHNV, CDR2 YYDKDF, per germline (reference sequence). The CDR3 is 14 residues long. With 0 bases clipped from V and 7 bases from J, the junction kept 2 bases outside the gene matches. The CDR3 nucleotides read TGTGCCACCAGCAGAGACAGGGGGCAACAGCCCCAGCATTTT. Amino acids: CATSRDRGQQPQHF. Filled out from reference TRBV15 and TRBJ1-5, the complete variable domain reads DAMVIQNPRYQVTQFGKPVTLSCSQTLNHNVMYWYQQKSSQAPKLLFHYYDKDFNNEADTPDNFQSRRPNTSFCFLDIRSPGLGDTAMYLCATSRDRGQQPQHFGDGTRLSIL.

This clonotype was detected many times. The chain joins TRBV6-5 to TRBJ2-6; tentatively, D is TRBD1 (6 bases). The CDR3 has 14 amino acids. Trimming cost V 4 bases and J 4 bases, with 8 bases left between them. CDR1 is MNHEY, CDR2 SVGAGI, per germline. The CDR3 region is CASSSGAGANVLTF. The CDR3 nucleotides are TGTGCCAGCAGTTCAGGGGCCGGGGCCAACGTCCTGACTTTC.

This clonotype has a count of ten or more. V is TRBV20-1 and J is TRBJ2-5, with 14 bases that match TRBD2. This CDR3 has 16 amino acids. Germline V gene sequence: CDR1 DFQATT, CDR2 SNEGSKA (reference sequence). The CDR3 DNA is TGCAGGGCCCCTGGGACTAGCGGGAGTCAGGAGGAGACCCAGTACTTC. Encoded protein: CRAPGTSGSQEETQYF.

This clonotype was observed at least ten times. The V and J genes are TRBV9 and TRBJ2-7; the D call may be TRBD1 or TRBD2 (5 bases each). This CDR3 has 15 residues. Germline V gives CDR1 SGDLS, CDR2 YYNGEE. The ends were cut back, 4 bases at V and 1 base at J, with 15 bases in the middle. The CDR3 is CASSPRDRDSYEQYF. The CDR3 nucleotides are TGTGCCAGCAGCCCACGGGACCGCGATTCCTACGAGCAGTACTTC.

The V and J genes are TRBV7-4 and TRBJ2-2, with D perhaps matching TRBD1 (6 bases). Germline V gene sequence: CDR1 SGHVT, CDR2 SQSDAQ. V shed 1 base and J shed 1 base, with 7 bases lying between them. The CDR3 is made up of 15 amino acids. The CDR3 protein is CASSLVQGNTGELFF. The DNA for the CDR3 is TGTGCCAGCAGCTTAGTACAGGGGAACACCGGGGAGCTGTTTTTT.

This clonotype was recorded at least ten times. J is TRBJ2-7 and V is TRBV4-3; maybe TRBD2 (6 bases). The CDR3 totals 14 residues. Germline values: CDR1 LGHNA, CDR2 YSLEER. Trimming shortened V by 4 bases and J by 3 bases, and 13 bases separated the two germline ends. The CDR3 spells CASSPTGAGYEQYF. DNA for the CDR3: TGCGCCAGCAGCCCTACGGGAGCAGGCTACGAGCAGTACTTC.

The chain employs TRBV6-2 or TRBV6-3 and TRBJ2-7; 7 bases line up with TRBD2. Germline assignment: CDR1 MNHEY and CDR2 SVGEGT. V lost 2 bases and J lost 0; bases outside the gene matches: 7. The CDR3 is made up of 16 amino acids. The CDR3: CASSYETSDISYEQYF. In nucleotides, the CDR3 is TGTGCCAGCAGTTACGAAACTAGCGACATCTCCTACGAGCAGTACTTC.

The chain has TRBV11-2 and TRBJ1-1, with D maybe TRBD1 (5 bases). The CDR3 consists of 12 residues. Germline values: CDR1 SGHAT, CDR2 FQNNGV. Trimming cost V 5 bases and J 8 bases, with 12 bases left between them. DNA for the CDR3: TGTGCCAGCAGCCTTCGGGGGGACGAAGCTTTCTTT. Residues: CASSLRGDEAFF.

This clonotype was found many times. The junction departs from germline at one end; a sequencing error may be responsible. This rearrangement joins TRBV6-8 to TRBJ1-1; D remains unclear. Per the germline V gene, CDR1 is MNHGY and CDR2 is SAAAGT. This CDR3 comprises 10 residues. The CDR3 sequence: CANKGTEAFF. The CDR3 nucleotides are TGCGCCAACAAGGGCACTGAAGCTTTCTTT.